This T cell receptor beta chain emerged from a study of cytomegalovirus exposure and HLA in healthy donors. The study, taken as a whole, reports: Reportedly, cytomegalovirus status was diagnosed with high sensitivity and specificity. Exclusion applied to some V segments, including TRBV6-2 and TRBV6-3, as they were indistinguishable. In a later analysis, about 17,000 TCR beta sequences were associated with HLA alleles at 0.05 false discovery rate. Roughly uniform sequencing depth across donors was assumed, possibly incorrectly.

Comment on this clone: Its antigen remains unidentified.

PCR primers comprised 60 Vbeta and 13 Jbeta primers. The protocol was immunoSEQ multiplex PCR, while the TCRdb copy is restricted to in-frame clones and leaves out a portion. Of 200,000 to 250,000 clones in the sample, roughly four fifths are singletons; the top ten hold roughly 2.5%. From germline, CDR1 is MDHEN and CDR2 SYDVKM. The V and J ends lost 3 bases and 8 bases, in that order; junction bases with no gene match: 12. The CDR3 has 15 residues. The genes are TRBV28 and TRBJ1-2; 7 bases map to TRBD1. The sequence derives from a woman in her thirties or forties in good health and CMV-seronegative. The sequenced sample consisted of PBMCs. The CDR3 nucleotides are TGTGCCAGCAGTTTTATAGGGGGCGATCATGGAGGCTACACCTTC. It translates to CASSFIGGDHGGYTF.